These 25 T cell receptor beta chains were all obtained from the same sample, sequenced in a study of blood T cells in healthy people across ages. A second PCR, run for about 7 to 11 cycles, used a sample-barcoded 5' primer plus a J-beta primer mix. MiXCR, applied by TCRdb to the 5' RACE reads, yields one record per CDR3 protein. The table lists around 800,000 distinct CDR3 sequences, roughly 24% of them singletons, with less than 3.5% in the top ten. The sample was also reused in another study, on T cells of mothers and their children.

The specimen sequenced was blood. These receptors all stem from a boy younger than 18 in good health.

This clonotype was counted between two and nine times. One end of the junction varies from germline; a read error may be responsible. The chain has TRBV5-1 and TRBJ2-5; the D is unclear. The germline CDR1 and CDR2 sequences are SGHRS and YFSETQ. The length of the CDR3 is 12 residues. CDR3 protein: CASSIYQETQHF. As DNA, the CDR3 is TGCGCCAGCAGCATATACCAAGAGACCCAGCACTTC.

The genes are TRBV28 and TRBJ1-5, with 10 positions matching TRBD1. This CDR3 is 16 amino acids long. The junction had 8 bases not matched to a gene; V was cut back by 4 bases and J by 5 bases. In germline, CDR1 is MDHEN, CDR2 SYDVKM. The CDR3 region is CASSSISTGGHQPQHF. DNA for the CDR3: TGTGCCAGCAGTTCCATTTCGACAGGGGGCCATCAGCCCCAGCATTTT.

DNA of the CDR3: TGCGCCAGCAACCGGGACGGCCAAAATGAGCAGTTCTTC. Protein: CASNRDGQNEQFF. The chain joins TRBV5-1 to TRBJ2-1; D assignment may be TRBD1 or TRBD2 (5 bases each). Trimming left V 6 bases short and J 7 bases short, with 14 bases between. The V gene's germline CDR1 is SGHRS and CDR2 YFSETQ. The CDR3 is 13 amino acids.

The CDR3 spells CASKQGLFTEAFF. The CDR3 DNA is TGTGCCAGCAAACAGGGGCTCTTCACTGAAGCTTTCTTT. The chain carries TRBV6-2 or TRBV6-3 and TRBJ1-1, with TRBD1 identical over 7 bases. CDR1 and CDR2 from the germline V gene are MNHEY and SVGEGT. Trimming took 7 bases from V and 4 from J; bases not matched to a gene: 6. The CDR3 runs to 13 residues.

The rearrangement joins TRBV19 to TRBJ2-3; D is perhaps TRBD2 (5 bases). This CDR3 contains 13 residues. Trimming removed 6 bases at V and 7 bases at J, with 14 bases between. The germline V gene encodes CDR1 LNHDA and CDR2 SQIVND (reference sequence). The CDR3 is CASSRGSGHTQYF. The CDR3 DNA reads TGTGCCAGTAGCAGAGGGAGCGGACATACGCAGTATTTT.

The J gene is TRBJ1-2, the V gene TRBV12-3 or TRBV12-4, with D unclear. CDR3 length: 12 residues. V was trimmed by 7 bases and J by 6 bases, leaving 12 bases between them. The CDR3: CASTVGRDGYTF. The DNA of the CDR3 is TGTGCCAGCACCGTAGGACGAGATGGCTACACCTTC.

The chain joins TRBV12-3 or TRBV12-4 to TRBJ2-1, with TRBD1 as a possible D gene (5 bases). CDR3 length: 14 residues. Trimming pared 3 bases from V and 6 bases from J, leaving 12 bases between. As DNA, the CDR3 is TGTGCCAGCAGTTTTGTGGGGCCCCTCAATGAGCAGTTCTTC. It yields the protein CASSFVGPLNEQFF.

The CDR3 nucleotides are TGCGCCAGCAGCCAAGACCGGACAGCTAACTATGGCTACACCTTC. The encoded protein is CASSQDRTANYGYTF. This sequence joins TRBV5-1 and TRBJ1-2, with a possible D match to TRBD1 (6 bases). V was clipped by 4 bases and J by 0 bases, with 13 bases between them. This CDR3 has 15 amino acids. CDR1 and CDR2 from the germline V gene are SGHRS and YFSETQ.

The gene calls are TRBV7-9 and TRBJ2-1; 10 bases line up with TRBD1. Germline CDR1 reads SEHNR; CDR2 reads FQNEAQ (reference sequence). J lost 4 bases, V lost 5 bases, and 5 bases had no gene match. This CDR3 region has 15 residues. CDR3 sequence: CASSRTGGKYNEQFF. Here the CDR3 DNA reads TGTGCCAGCAGCCGGACAGGGGGGAAATACAATGAGCAGTTCTTC. Drawing the rest from reference TRBV7-9 and TRBJ2-1, the complete variable domain is DTGVSQNPRHKITKRGQNVTFRCDPISEHNRLYWYRQTLGQGPEFLTYFQNEAQLEKSRLLSDRFSAERPKGSFSTLEIQRTEQGDSAMYLCASSRTGGKYNEQFFGPGTRLTVL.

The chain employs TRBV25-1 and TRBJ2-5; D gene ambiguous. V was trimmed by 7 bases and J by 1 base, leaving 10 bases between them. The CDR3 loop spans 13 amino acids. Looked up from germline, CDR1 is MGHDK and CDR2 is SYGVNS. The CDR3 nucleotides read TGTGCCAGCAACGGCGGTCCCCAAGAGACCCAGTACTTC. It translates to CASNGGPQETQYF.

The V gene is TRBV5-1, the J gene TRBJ2-2; TRBD1 matches 8 bases. Germline loops: CDR1 SGHRS, CDR2 YFSETQ. The ends lost 6 bases at V and 5 bases at J; junction bases unmatched: 6. The CDR3 has 14 amino acids. CDR3 sequence reads: CASTHDRGTGELFF. The CDR3 DNA is TGCGCCAGCACCCACGACAGGGGTACCGGGGAGCTGTTTTTT.

This clonotype was counted many times. The chain is built from TRBV6-6 and TRBJ1-6; D gene ambiguous. Germline V gives CDR1 MNHNY, CDR2 SVGAGI (reference sequence). The CDR3 sequence is 15 residues long. Trimming shortened V by 6 bases and J by 8 bases, and 17 bases separated the two germline ends. For the CDR3, the DNA is TGTGCCAGCAGCACCTCAGTGGGTGTATATTCACCCCTCCACTTT. Translation gives CASSTSVGVYSPLHF.

A few counts support this clonotype. The chain carries TRBV6-6 and TRBJ2-5, with D uncertain. The end of the DNA fits TRBJ2-7 better, so the J call may be wrong. Germline CDR1 is MNHNY and CDR2 is SVGAGI (reference sequence). This CDR3 is 12 amino acids long. Here the CDR3 reads CASSSFSGEQYF. CDR3 in DNA: TGTGCCAGCAGTTCTTTCTCCGGCGAGCAGTACTTC.

The chain carries TRBV12-3 or TRBV12-4 and TRBJ1-4; D possibly corresponds to TRBD1 (6 bases). This CDR3 has 16 amino acids. The V end lost 3 bases, the J end lost 6 bases, and 17 bases lay between the germline ends. CDR3 coding DNA: TGTGCCAGCAGTTTCTACCCGACAGGCAGCGATGAAAAACTGTTTTTT. It yields the protein CASSFYPTGSDEKLFF.

This clonotype was recorded a few times. This rearrangement joins TRBV5-1 to TRBJ2-3; either TRBD1 or TRBD2 may fit D (5 bases each). Germline CDR1 is SGHRS and CDR2 is YFSETQ. The CDR3 runs to 16 residues. V was pared by 0 bases and J by 3 bases, with 14 bases between. CDR3 sequence (DNA): TGCGCCAGCAGCTTGGGGGCCGGGTGGGGGACAGATACGCAGTATTTT. Amino acids: CASSLGAGWGTDTQYF.

The rearrangement uses TRBV2 and TRBJ2-1; D is undetermined. Germline CDR1 and CDR2: SNHLY and FYNNEI. V dropped 7 bases and J dropped 4 bases, with 14 bases sitting between them. CDR3 length: 14 amino acids. The CDR3 nucleotides read TGTGCCAGCATATTCGAATGGATGTACAATGAGCAGTTCTTC. Residues: CASIFEWMYNEQFF.

The J gene is TRBJ2-5, the V gene TRBV9; D remains unclear. V was clipped by 0 bases and J by 5 bases, with 11 bases between them. The germline gives CDR1 SGDLS, CDR2 YYNGEE. CDR3 size: 14 residues. In DNA form, the CDR3 reads TGTGCCAGCAGCGTAGGTCGGATTGGGGAGACCCAGTACTTC. It specifies CASSVGRIGETQYF.

This clonotype was picked up a small number of times. V usage is TRBV14 and J usage is TRBJ2-1; TRBD1 matches 10 bases. With 6 bases clipped from V and 3 bases from J, the junction kept 8 bases outside the gene matches. Germline V lookup: CDR1 SGHDN, CDR2 FVKESK. This CDR3 comprises 16 residues. The CDR3 sequence: CASSSTGQGSYNEQFF. The CDR3 nucleotides are TGTGCCAGCAGTTCGACGGGACAGGGGAGCTACAATGAGCAGTTCTTC. The full variable domain, completed using reference TRBV14 and TRBJ2-1, is EAGVTQFPSHSVIEKGQTVTLRCDPISGHDNLYWYRRVMGKEIKFLLHFVKESKQDESGMPNNRFLAERTGGTYSTLKVQPAELEDSGVYFCASSSTGQGSYNEQFFGPGTRLTVL.

This chain links TRBV19 with TRBJ2-1; the D gene is possibly TRBD2 (6 bases). V was clipped by 6 bases and J by 5 bases, with 14 bases between them. The CDR3 loop spans 14 amino acids. Looked up from germline, CDR1 is LNHDA and CDR2 is SQIVND (reference sequence). The CDR3 nucleotides are TGTGCCAGTAGAGGAATAGCGGAGAACAATGAGCAGTTCTTC. It translates to CASRGIAENNEQFF.

This chain connects TRBV11-2 to TRBJ2-5; the match to TRBD2 covers 11 bases. The end of the DNA aligns better with TRBJ2-1, so the J call may be wrong. The CDR3 spans 15 residues. Per germline, CDR1 SGHAT and CDR2 FQNNGV. The CDR3 DNA reads as TGTGCCAGCAGCTTAGGGCTAGCGGGGGGCGTAAGGCAGTTCTTC. Translated, it gives CASSLGLAGGVRQFF.

This clonotype was detected a few times. The genes are TRBV6-1 and TRBJ1-3, with a possible D match to TRBD1 (6 bases). Germline loops: CDR1 MNHNS, CDR2 SASEGT. V was clipped by 2 bases and J by 0 bases, with 11 bases between them. The CDR3 is made up of 16 amino acids. CDR3 sequence reads: CASSERGVRSGNTIYF. Here the CDR3 DNA reads TGTGCCAGCAGTGAAAGGGGGGTCCGCTCTGGAAACACCATATATTTT.

This chain uses TRBV4-2 with TRBJ1-2; D may be TRBD1 (5 bases). Germline lookup yields CDR1 LGHNA and CDR2 YNFKEQ. The CDR3 runs 16 residues. V lost 0 bases to trimming and J lost 4 bases, with 15 bases between them. The CDR3 DNA reads TGTGCCAGCAGCCAAGAATTGGAACAGGCCTTCTATGGCTACACCTTC. It specifies CASSQELEQAFYGYTF.

The chain couples TRBV12-3 or TRBV12-4 to TRBJ1-2; D call uncertain. V lost 0 bases, J lost 2 bases, and 16 bases lay in between. The CDR3 sequence is 17 residues long. For the CDR3, the DNA is TGTGCCAGCAGTTTAGCCGGTCTCGGCACATTCAACTATGGCTACACCTTC. This encodes CASSLAGLGTFNYGYTF.

In this sample, this clonotype turned up a few times. The chain's CDR3 is CASSYSGASETQYF. In nucleotides, the CDR3 is TGTGCCAGCAGCTACTCGGGGGCCTCAGAGACCCAGTACTTC. The gene calls are TRBV14 and TRBJ2-5; D may correspond to TRBD1 or TRBD2 (6 bases each). Deletions cut 5 bases from V and 4 bases from J, with 14 bases between. Looked up from germline, CDR1 is SGHDN and CDR2 is FVKESK. The CDR3 is made up of 14 amino acids. Looking up the rest from reference TRBV14 and TRBJ2-5 gives the full variable domain: EAGVTQFPSHSVIEKGQTVTLRCDPISGHDNLYWYRRVMGKEIKFLLHFVKESKQDESGMPNNRFLAERTGGTYSTLKVQPAELEDSGVYFCASSYSGASETQYFGPGTRLLVL.

This clonotype was seen a handful of times. This sequence joins TRBV28 and TRBJ2-5; D remains unclear. The last part of the DNA fits TRBJ2-7 better; the J call may be wrong. The V gene's germline CDR1 is MDHEN and CDR2 SYDVKM. The CDR3 spans 15 residues. CDR3 loop: CASSFRTEFTYEQYF. In nucleotides, the CDR3 is TGTGCCAGCAGTTTCCGAACAGAATTCACCTACGAGCAGTACTTC.